The present entry profiles one T cell receptor (beta chain) with its context. What it binds is not known. CDR3 length: 15 amino acids. CDR1 is DFQATT, CDR2 SNEGSKA, per germline (reference sequence). V shed 7 bases and J 1 base; nucleotides not matched to a gene: 12. The sample originates from a study of CD8 T cells in ankylosing spondylitis. Using its own MiXCR run on the 5' RACE reads, TCRdb lists one record per CDR3 protein. The sample yields 250,000 or so distinct CDR3 sequences, 20% to 30% seen once. Study-wide points: Disease-associated clones were reportedly significantly overrepresented in matched ankylosing spondylitis synovial fluid. What appeared characteristic of ankylosing spondylitis blood was a TCR beta motif of seven to nine highly homologous variants.

The V gene is TRBV20-1, the J gene TRBJ2-5; 7 nucleotides line up with TRBD2. The source is a male donor with ankylosing spondylitis or in good health (not recorded which). Sequencing was performed on blood, either unsorted or a sorted T cell fraction (not recorded which). The CDR3 DNA follows: TGCAGTGTTGACTCCAGCGGGGACGGCCAAGAGACCCAGTACTTC. Translated: CSVDSSGDGQETQYF.